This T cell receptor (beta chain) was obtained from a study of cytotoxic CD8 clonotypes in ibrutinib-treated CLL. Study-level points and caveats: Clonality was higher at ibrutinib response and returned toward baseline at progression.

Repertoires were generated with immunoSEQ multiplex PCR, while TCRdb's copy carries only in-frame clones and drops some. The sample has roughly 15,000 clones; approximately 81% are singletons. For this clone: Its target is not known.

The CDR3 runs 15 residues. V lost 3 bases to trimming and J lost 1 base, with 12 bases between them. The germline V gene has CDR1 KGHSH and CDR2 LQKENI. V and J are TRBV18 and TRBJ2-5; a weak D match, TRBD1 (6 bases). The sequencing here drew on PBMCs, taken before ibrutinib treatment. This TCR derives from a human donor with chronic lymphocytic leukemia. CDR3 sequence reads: CASSPGATPQETQYF. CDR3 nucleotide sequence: TGTGCCAGCTCACCGGGGGCCACACCCCAAGAGACCCAGTACTTC.